The clone carrying this TCR beta chain was seen a few times. Its antigen remains unknown. The TCR beta CDR3 regions underwent amplification using RNA transcripts as the source. The HTBI primer set served for first-round RT-PCR of the TCR CDR3. TCRdb reprocessed the multiplex PCR reads via MiXCR and lists one record per CDR3 protein. Among about 200,000 distinct CDR3 sequences listed, 15% to 20% were seen once. J was trimmed by 0 bases and V by 7 bases; bases with no gene match: 6. The CDR3 spans 15 residues. Germline CDR1 reads LNHDA; CDR2 reads SQIVND (reference sequence). These data come from a study of T cells in Graves' hyperthyroidism and ophthalmopathy. Broader study findings: Blood also carried most thyroid clonotypes expanded above 0.001.

The genes are TRBV19 and TRBJ2-3, with 8 nucleotides matching TRBD1. Sequences were obtained from blood. This receptor was obtained from a man aged 35-49 years with Graves' hyperthyroidism. The CDR3 sequence: CASMDRERSTDTQYF. As DNA, the CDR3 is TGTGCCAGTATGGACAGGGAGAGGAGCACAGATACGCAGTATTTT. The whole variable domain, filled in from reference TRBV19 and TRBJ2-3, reads DGGITQSPKYLFRKEGQNVTLSCEQNLNHDAMYWYRQDPGQGLRLIYYSQIVNDFQKGDIAEGYSVSREKKESFPLTVTSAQKNPTAFYLCASMDRERSTDTQYFGPGTRLTVL.